This T cell receptor beta chain stems from a study of blood T cell repertoires in COVID-19. Overall study: Some COVID-19 samples were acute and others convalescent; all came from the United States, Italy and Spain. T cells, B-cell-depleted T cells, or PBMCs provided the cDNA or gDNA that served as material.

Under the authors' procedure: Amplification with reference gene primers provided the estimates of nucleated cell counts. Some clones are missing from TCRdb's copy, which holds only in-frame ones; the method was immunoSEQ multiplex PCR. V, J and clone size are taken as reported in that table, and D and trimming were inferred from the DNA itself. This table has some 19,000 clones, 85% to 90% appearing once. Germline V gene data show CDR1 as MGHDK and CDR2 as SYGVNS. V lost 10 bases, J lost 5 bases, and 27 bases lay in between. The CDR3 totals 16 residues. The chain has TRBV25-1 and TRBJ2-7, with D perhaps TRBD2 (5 bases). This sequence was found in a man aged 65 to 85 with acute or convalescent COVID-19. Sequencing was performed on peripheral blood. The CDR3 region is CATRPAPGPGIHEQYF. CDR3 sequence (DNA): TGTGCCACCCGCCCCGCCCCGGGCCCGGGGATCCACGAGCAGTACTTC.